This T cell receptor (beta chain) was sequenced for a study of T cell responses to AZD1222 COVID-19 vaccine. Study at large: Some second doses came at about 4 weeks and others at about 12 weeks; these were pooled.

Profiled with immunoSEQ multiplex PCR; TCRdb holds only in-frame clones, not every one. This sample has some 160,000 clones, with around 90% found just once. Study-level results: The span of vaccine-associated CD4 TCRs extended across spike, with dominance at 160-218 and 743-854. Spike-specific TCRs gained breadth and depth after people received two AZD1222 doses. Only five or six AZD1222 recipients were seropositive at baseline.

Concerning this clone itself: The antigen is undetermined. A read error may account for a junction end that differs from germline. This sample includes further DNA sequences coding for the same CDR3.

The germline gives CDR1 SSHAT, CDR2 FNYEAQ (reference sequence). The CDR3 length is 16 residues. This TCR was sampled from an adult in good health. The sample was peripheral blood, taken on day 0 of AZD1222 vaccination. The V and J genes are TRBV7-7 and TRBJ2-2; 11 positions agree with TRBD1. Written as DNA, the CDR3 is TGTGCTAGCAGCTTCTTGGGACAGGGGGGAACCGGGGAGCTGTTTTTT. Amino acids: CASSFLGQGGTGELFF.